Detailed here is one TCR beta chain. The investigators amplified TCR beta CDR3 regions from RNA transcripts. In the first-round RT-PCR of the TCR CDR3, the HTBI primer set was used. TCRdb ran MiXCR on the multiplex PCR reads and lists one entry per CDR3 protein. The data hold roughly 840,000 distinct CDR3 sequences, with roughly 37% observed a single time. V lost 4 bases and J lost 4, with 10 bases in between. Germline CDR1 reads PRHDT; CDR2 reads FYEKMQ (reference sequence). This CDR3 region has 13 residues. The data belong to a study of T cells in Graves' hyperthyroidism and ophthalmopathy. Study information: Specimen type is peripheral blood, collected at initial diagnosis prior to any treatment.

The specimen sequenced was blood. This sequence originates from a man aged 18 to 29 with Graves' hyperthyroidism. The chain carries TRBV13 and TRBJ1-1, with D possibly matching TRBD1 (6 bases). The chain's CDR3 is CASSSTGITEAFF. The CDR3, as DNA: TGTGCCAGCAGCTCCACAGGGATCACTGAAGCTTTCTTT. The full variable domain, its missing parts supplied by reference TRBV13 and TRBJ1-1, is AAGVIQSPRHLIKEKRETATLKCYPIPRHDTVYWYQQGPGQDPQFLISFYEKMQSDKGSIPDRFSAQQFSDYHSELNMSSLELGDSALYFCASSSTGITEAFFGQGTRLTVV.